A single sample gave rise to the 5 T cell receptor beta chains below, sequenced in a study of cytomegalovirus exposure and HLA in healthy donors. PCR primers comprised 60 Vbeta and 13 Jbeta primers. The protocol was immunoSEQ multiplex PCR, while the TCRdb copy is restricted to in-frame clones and leaves out a portion. The sample data list some 80,000 clones. The sequenced material came from PBMCs. The receptors stem from a woman aged 25 to 39 in good health and CMV-seronegative.

This sequence joins TRBV13 and TRBJ2-2; 8 nucleotides align to TRBD1. The CDR3 runs to 14 residues. Per the germline V gene, CDR1 is PRHDT and CDR2 is FYEKMQ (reference sequence). The J segment lost 6 bases and the V segment lost 3 bases, leaving 3 bases of the junction unmatched. The CDR3 sequence: CASSFQQGAGELFF. DNA for the CDR3: TGTGCCAGCAGCTTTCAACAGGGGGCCGGGGAGCTGTTTTTT. The whole variable domain, filled in from reference TRBV13 and TRBJ2-2, reads AAGVIQSPRHLIKEKRETATLKCYPIPRHDTVYWYQQGPGQDPQFLISFYEKMQSDKGSIPDRFSAQQFSDYHSELNMSSLELGDSALYFCASSFQQGAGELFFGEGSRLTVL.

The chain employs TRBV7-9 and TRBJ1-2; 8 bases fit TRBD1. Germline V gene lookup returns CDR1 SEHNR and CDR2 FQNEAQ (reference sequence). CDR3 length: 15 amino acids. The ends lost 1 base at V and 8 bases at J; junction bases unmatched: 9. CDR3 DNA sequence: TGTGCCAGCAGCTTAGGGGGAGGACAGGGAGGCGGCTACACCTTC. Translated, it gives CASSLGGGQGGGYTF.

The gene calls are TRBV12-5 and TRBJ2-2; TRBD2 matches 7 bases. Germline CDR1 LGHNT, CDR2 FRNRAP. The ends lost 10 bases at V and 2 bases at J; junction bases unmatched: 10. The CDR3 is 15 amino acids. DNA of the CDR3: TGTGCTACCTCCCTGGGACTACTTAACACCGGGGAGCTGTTTTTT. Its translation: CATSLGLLNTGELFF. The full variable domain, completed using reference TRBV12-5 and TRBJ2-2, is DARVTQTPRHKVTEMGQEVTMRCQPILGHNTVFWYRQTMMQGLELLAYFRNRAPLDDSGMPKDRFSAEMPDATLATLKIQPSEPRDSAVYFCATSLGLLNTGELFFGEGSRLTVL.

As regards this clone: The same CDR3 is also encoded by other DNA sequences in this sample. The chain joins TRBV6-1 to TRBJ1-4, with D perhaps matching TRBD1 (6 bases). The germline V gene has CDR1 MNHNS and CDR2 SASEGT. V shed 4 bases and J shed 5 bases, with 8 bases lying between them. CDR3 length equals 13 residues. The CDR3 here is CASSAQGNEKLFF. In DNA, the CDR3 is TGTGCCAGCAGTGCACAGGGAAATGAAAAACTGTTTTTT.

The V gene is TRBV5-1, the J gene TRBJ2-2; 9 bases map to TRBD1. Germline values: CDR1 SGHRS, CDR2 YFSETQ. Trimming removed 5 bases from V and 8 bases from J; junction bases left unmatched: 10. This CDR3 has 15 amino acids. The CDR3 DNA follows: TGCGCCAGCAGTCGACAGGGGGGCCAAATTGGGGAGCTGTTTTTT. As protein: CASSRQGGQIGELFF.